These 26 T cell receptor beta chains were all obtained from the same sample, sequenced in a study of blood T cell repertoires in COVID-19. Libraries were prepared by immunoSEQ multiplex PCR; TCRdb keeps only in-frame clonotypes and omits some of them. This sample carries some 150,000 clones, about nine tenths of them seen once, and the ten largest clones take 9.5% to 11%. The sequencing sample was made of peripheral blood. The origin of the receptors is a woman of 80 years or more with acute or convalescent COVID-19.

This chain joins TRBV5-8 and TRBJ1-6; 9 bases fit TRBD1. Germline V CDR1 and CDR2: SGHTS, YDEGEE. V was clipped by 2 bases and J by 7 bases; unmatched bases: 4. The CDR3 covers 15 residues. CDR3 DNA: TGTGCCAGCAGCTTCTCAGGACAGGGGAATTCACCCCTCCACTTT. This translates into CASSFSGQGNSPLHF.

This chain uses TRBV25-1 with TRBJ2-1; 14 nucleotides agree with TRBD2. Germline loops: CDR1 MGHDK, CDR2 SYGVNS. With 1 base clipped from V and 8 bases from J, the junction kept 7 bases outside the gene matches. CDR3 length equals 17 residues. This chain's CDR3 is CASSEFPGLAGVHEQFF. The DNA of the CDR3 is TGTGCCAGCAGTGAATTCCCGGGACTAGCGGGGGTCCATGAGCAGTTCTTC.

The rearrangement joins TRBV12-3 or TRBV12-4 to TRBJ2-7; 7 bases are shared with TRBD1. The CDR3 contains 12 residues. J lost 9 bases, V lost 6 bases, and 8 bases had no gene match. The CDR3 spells CASSQTGTVQYF. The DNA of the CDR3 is TGTGCCAGCAGCCAAACCGGGACAGTGCAGTACTTC.

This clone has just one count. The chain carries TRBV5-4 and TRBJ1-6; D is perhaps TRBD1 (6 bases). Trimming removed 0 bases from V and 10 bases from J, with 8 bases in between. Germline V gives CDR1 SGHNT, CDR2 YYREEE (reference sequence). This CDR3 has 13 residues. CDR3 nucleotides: TGTGCCAGCAGCTTGGACAGGGAGTCACCCCTCCACTTT. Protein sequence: CASSLDRESPLHF.

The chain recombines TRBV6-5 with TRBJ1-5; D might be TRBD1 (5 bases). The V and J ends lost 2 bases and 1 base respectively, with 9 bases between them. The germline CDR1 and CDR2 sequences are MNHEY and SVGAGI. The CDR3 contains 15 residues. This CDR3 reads CASSYGGASNQPQHF. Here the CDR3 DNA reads TGTGCCAGCAGTTACGGCGGGGCCAGCAATCAGCCCCAGCATTTT.

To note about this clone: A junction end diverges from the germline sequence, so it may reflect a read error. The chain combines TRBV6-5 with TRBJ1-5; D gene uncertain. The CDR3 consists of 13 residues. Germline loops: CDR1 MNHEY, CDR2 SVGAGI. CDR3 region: CASSDSVRQPQHF. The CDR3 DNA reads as TGTGCCAGCAGTGACTCTGTTCGTCAGCCCCAGCATTTT.

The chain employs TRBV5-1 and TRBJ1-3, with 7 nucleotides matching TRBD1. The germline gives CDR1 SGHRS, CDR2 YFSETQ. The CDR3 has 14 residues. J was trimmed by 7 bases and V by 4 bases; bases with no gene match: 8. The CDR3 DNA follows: TGCGCCAGCAGCATGACAGGGAGAGGTAACACCATATATTTT. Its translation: CASSMTGRGNTIYF.

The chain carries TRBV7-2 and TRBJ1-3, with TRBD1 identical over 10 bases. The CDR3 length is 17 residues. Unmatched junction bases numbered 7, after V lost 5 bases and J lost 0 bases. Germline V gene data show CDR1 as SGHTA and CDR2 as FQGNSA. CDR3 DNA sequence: TGTGCCAGCAGCGACCGGGACAGGGGTCGCTCTGGAAACACCATATATTTT. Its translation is CASSDRDRGRSGNTIYF. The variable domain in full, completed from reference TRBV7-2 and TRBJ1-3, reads GAGVSQSPSNKVTEKGKDVELRCDPISGHTALYWYRQSLGQGLEFLIYFQGNSAPDKSGLPSDRFSAERTGGSVSTLTIQRTQQEDSAVYLCASSDRDRGRSGNTIYFGEGSWLTVV.

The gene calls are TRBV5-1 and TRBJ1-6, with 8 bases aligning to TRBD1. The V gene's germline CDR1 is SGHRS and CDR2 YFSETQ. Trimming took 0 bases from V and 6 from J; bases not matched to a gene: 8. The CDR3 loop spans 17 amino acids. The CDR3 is CASSLGRTGSINSPLHF. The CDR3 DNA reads TGCGCCAGCAGCTTGGGTCGGACAGGGAGTATTAATTCACCCCTCCACTTT.

The CDR3 protein is CASSTGSGTEAFF. CDR3 coding DNA: TGTGCCAGCAGTACCGGGTCGGGGACTGAAGCTTTCTTT. The gene calls are TRBV6-5 and TRBJ1-1; D remains unclear. This CDR3 comprises 13 residues. The germline V gene has CDR1 MNHEY and CDR2 SVGAGI. The V gene lost 5 bases and the J gene lost 5 bases, with 12 bases spanning the gap.

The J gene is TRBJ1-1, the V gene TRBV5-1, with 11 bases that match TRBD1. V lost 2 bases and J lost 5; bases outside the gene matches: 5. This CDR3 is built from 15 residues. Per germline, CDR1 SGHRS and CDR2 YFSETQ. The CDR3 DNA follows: TGCGCCAGCAGCTTTGGGACAGGGGGAGAAACTGAAGCTTTCTTT. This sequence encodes CASSFGTGGETEAFF.

This CDR3 is CASSDLGNQPQHF. The CDR3 nucleotides read TGCGCCAGCAGTGATCTAGGAAATCAGCCCCAGCATTTT. This sequence joins TRBV10-2 and TRBJ1-5; D unclear. The CDR3 spans 13 residues. Per germline, CDR1 WSHSY and CDR2 SAAADI. Between the trimmed V and J ends, which lost 3 bases and 4 bases, there was a span of 7 bases.

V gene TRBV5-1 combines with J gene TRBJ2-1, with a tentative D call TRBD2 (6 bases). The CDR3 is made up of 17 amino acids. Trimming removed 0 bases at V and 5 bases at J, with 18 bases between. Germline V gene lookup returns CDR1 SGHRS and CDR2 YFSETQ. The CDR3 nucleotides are TGCGCCAGCAGCTTGGCCCCCCCGGGTAGCGGCAACAATGAGCAGTTCTTC. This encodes CASSLAPPGSGNNEQFF.

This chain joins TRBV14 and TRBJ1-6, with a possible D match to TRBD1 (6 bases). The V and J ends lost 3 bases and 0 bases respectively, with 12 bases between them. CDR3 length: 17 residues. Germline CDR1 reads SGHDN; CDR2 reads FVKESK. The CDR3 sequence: CASSQGRRGSYNSPLHF. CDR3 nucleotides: TGTGCCAGCAGCCAGGGACGCAGGGGCTCCTATAATTCACCCCTCCACTTT. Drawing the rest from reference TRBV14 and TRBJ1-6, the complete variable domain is EAGVTQFPSHSVIEKGQTVTLRCDPISGHDNLYWYRRVMGKEIKFLLHFVKESKQDESGMPNNRFLAERTGGTYSTLKVQPAELEDSGVYFCASSQGRRGSYNSPLHFGNGTRLTVT.

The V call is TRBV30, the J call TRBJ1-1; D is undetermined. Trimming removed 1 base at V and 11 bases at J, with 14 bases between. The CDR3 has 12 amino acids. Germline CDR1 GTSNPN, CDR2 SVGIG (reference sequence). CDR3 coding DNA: TGTGCCTGGAGTGGGCCCCCCGGGGTTGCTTTCTTT. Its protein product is CAWSGPPGVAFF. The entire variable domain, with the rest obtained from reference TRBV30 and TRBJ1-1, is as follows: SQTIHQWPATLVQPVGSPLSLECTVEGTSNPNLYWYRQAAGRGLQLLFYSVGIGQISSEVPQNLSASRPQDRQFILSSKKLLLSDSGFYLCAWSGPPGVAFFGQGTRLTVV.

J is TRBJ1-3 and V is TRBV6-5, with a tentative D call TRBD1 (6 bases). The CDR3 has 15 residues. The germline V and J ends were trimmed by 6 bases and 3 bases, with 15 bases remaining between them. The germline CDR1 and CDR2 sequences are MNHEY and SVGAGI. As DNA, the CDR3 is TGTGCCAGCAGAGCGCCAGGGGTCGTTGGAAACACCATATATTTT. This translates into CASRAPGVVGNTIYF.

The CDR3 protein is CASSQDKQENTGELFF. The CDR3 bases are TGTGCCAGCAGCCAAGATAAACAGGAGAACACCGGGGAGCTGTTTTTT. The V gene is TRBV4-2, the J gene TRBJ2-2; D possibly corresponds to TRBD1 (5 bases). The CDR3 spans 16 residues. V lost 0 bases to trimming and J lost 1 base, with 9 bases between them. CDR1 is LGHNA, CDR2 YNFKEQ, per germline.

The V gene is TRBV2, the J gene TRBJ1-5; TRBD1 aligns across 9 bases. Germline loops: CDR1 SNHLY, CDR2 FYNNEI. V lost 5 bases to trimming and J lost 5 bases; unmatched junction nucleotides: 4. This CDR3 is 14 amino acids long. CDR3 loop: CASSLGQGYQPQHF. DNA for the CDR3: TGTGCCAGCAGTCTGGGACAGGGCTATCAGCCCCAGCATTTT.

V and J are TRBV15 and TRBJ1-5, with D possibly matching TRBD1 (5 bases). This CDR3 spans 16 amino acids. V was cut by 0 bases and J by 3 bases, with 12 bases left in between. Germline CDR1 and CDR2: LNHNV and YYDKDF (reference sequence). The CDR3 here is CATSRDYGGYNQPQHF. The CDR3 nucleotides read TGTGCCACCAGCAGAGATTATGGGGGGTACAATCAGCCCCAGCATTTT. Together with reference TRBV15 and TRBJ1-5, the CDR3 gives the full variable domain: DAMVIQNPRYQVTQFGKPVTLSCSQTLNHNVMYWYQQKSSQAPKLLFHYYDKDFNNEADTPDNFQSRRPNTSFCFLDIRSPGLGDTAMYLCATSRDYGGYNQPQHFGDGTRLSIL.

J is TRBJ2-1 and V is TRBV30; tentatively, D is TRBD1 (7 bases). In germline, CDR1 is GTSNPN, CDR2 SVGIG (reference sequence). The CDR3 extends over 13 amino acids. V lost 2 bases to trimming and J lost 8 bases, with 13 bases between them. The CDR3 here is CAWSKVRGDEQFF. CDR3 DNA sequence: TGTGCCTGGAGTAAGGTCAGGGGGGATGAGCAGTTCTTC.

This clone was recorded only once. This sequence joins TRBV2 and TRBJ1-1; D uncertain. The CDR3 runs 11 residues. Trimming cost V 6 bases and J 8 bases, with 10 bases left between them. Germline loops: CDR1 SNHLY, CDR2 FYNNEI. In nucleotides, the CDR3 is TGTGCCAGCAGCCTGGGAGGGGAAGCTTTCTTT. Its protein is CASSLGGEAFF.

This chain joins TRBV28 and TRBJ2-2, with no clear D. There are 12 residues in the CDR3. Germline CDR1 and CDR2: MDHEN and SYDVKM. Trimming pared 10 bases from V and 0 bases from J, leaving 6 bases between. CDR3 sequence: CAIHANTGELFF. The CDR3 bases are TGTGCCATACACGCGAACACCGGGGAGCTGTTTTTT.

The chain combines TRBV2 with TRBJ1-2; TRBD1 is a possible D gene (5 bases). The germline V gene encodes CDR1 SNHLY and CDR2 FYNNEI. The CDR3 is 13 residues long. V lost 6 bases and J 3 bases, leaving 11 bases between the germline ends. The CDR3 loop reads CASSRRVDYGYTF. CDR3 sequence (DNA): TGTGCCAGCAGCCGCAGGGTTGACTATGGCTACACCTTC.

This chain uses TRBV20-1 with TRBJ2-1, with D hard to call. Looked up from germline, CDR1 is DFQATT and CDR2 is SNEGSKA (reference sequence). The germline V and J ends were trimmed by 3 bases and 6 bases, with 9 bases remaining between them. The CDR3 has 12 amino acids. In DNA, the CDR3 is TGCAGTGCTAGTTACAGTTCCAATGAGCAGTTCTTC. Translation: CSASYSSNEQFF.

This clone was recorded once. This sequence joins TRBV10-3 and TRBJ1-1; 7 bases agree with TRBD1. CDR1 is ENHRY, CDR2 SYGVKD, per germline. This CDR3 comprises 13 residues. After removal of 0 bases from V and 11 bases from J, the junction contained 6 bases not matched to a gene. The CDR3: CAISESTGRKAFF. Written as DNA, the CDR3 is TGTGCCATCAGTGAGTCGACAGGGCGCAAGGCTTTCTTT.

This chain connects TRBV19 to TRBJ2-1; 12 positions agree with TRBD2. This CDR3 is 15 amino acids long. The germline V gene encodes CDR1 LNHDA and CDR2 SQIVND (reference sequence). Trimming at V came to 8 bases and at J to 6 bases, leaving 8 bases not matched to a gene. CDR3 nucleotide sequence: TGTGCCAGTGGTGTACTAGCGGGGGGCCCCAATGAGCAGTTCTTC. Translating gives CASGVLAGGPNEQFF.